The TCR beta chain under discussion was sequenced for a study of shared clonotypes between healthy human individuals. A word on this clone: Antigen specificity is unknown.

Study conclusions and caveats: Shared clonotypes across all four donors exceeded non-shared ones in generation probability.

CDR1 is SGHRS and CDR2 is YFSETQ in the germline V gene. This CDR3 has 14 residues. Trimming left V 2 bases short and J 0 bases short, with 7 bases between. CD4+ cells yielded CD45RA+ naive and CD45RA-negative memory subsets. In the authors' workflow: Because ImmunoSEQ provided only junction sequences with no quality scores, the filtering differed. Clones were sequenced by immunoSEQ multiplex PCR, and TCRdb holds only the in-frame ones, with some missing. The V and J calls and clone size come from that table; D and trimming were worked out from the DNA. The sample contains more than 2 million clones, more than 90% of which appear only once.

This rearrangement joins TRBV5-1 to TRBJ2-3, with unresolved D. Sequenced: naive CD4+ T cells sorted from blood. Noted subset: CD45RA+ positively selected. The clonotype originates from a man younger than 35 in good health. The CDR3 is CASSFERSTDTQYF. The CDR3 nucleotides are TGCGCCAGCAGCTTTGAGCGAAGCACAGATACGCAGTATTTT.